This record looks at one T cell receptor (beta chain) sequence and its context. The target antigen is unknown. This specimen comes from a study of human T cells and chemical hapten exposure. The authors' total RNA extraction used unfractionated whole blood. Study-level points and caveats: DPC sensitization produced no change in TCRs with frequency above 1 in 1000.

This CDR3 has 14 residues. The germline CDR1 and CDR2 sequences are SQVTM and ANQGSEA. V was pared by 6 bases and J by 6 bases, with 18 bases between. Unique molecular identifiers were affixed to discrete cDNA molecules within the library. TCRdb re-derived calls from the reads in MiXCR, one entry per CDR3 protein. The table records about 480 distinct CDR3 sequences, around 80% of them present only once. The source material was whole blood. V gene TRBV29-1 combines with J gene TRBJ2-1, with D perhaps TRBD2 (6 bases). The TCR originated in a human donor with alopecia, or a healthy volunteer (not recorded which). Some clones in this sample may be carry-over from other donors' samples. This table probably holds off-target reads from a library built for another chain. The CDR3 protein is CSVPRAGLRNEQFF. The CDR3 DNA reads as TGCAGCGTCCCCCGGGCGGGACTGCGCAATGAGCAGTTCTTC.